One sample yielded the 27 T cell receptor beta chains listed below, sequenced in a study of CD8+ T cells in alopecia areata. Following extraction, RNA underwent reverse transcription to cDNA, which served as the sequencing template. The table came from immunoSEQ multiplex PCR; TCRdb's copy has only in-frame clones and leaves some out. The sample yields over 85,000 clones, around 44% seen once. The sequencing sample was made of CD4+ T cells sorted from blood. These receptor sequences come from a human donor with alopecia areata.

This rearrangement joins TRBV7-2 to TRBJ2-3, with D unclear. The V gene's germline CDR1 is SGHTA and CDR2 FQGNSA. The V end was cut by 5 bases, the J end by 4 bases, with 7 bases between. This CDR3 spans 12 amino acids. The CDR3 coding sequence is TGTGCCAGCAGCACTCTGGCAGATACGCAGTATTTT. Translating it yields CASSTLADTQYF.

The V and J genes are TRBV29-1 and TRBJ2-4, with D tentatively TRBD1 or TRBD2 (6 bases each). V lost 6 bases and J lost 0, with 18 bases in between. The CDR3 extends over 16 amino acids. Germline V gives CDR1 SQVTM, CDR2 ANQGSEA. The CDR3 sequence: CSVRGERPLAKNIQYF. In DNA, the CDR3 is TGCAGCGTAAGGGGGGAGCGACCGCTAGCCAAAAACATTCAGTACTTC.

The chain uses TRBV11-2 and TRBJ2-5, with 7 nucleotides matching TRBD2. Germline CDR1 and CDR2: SGHAT and FQNNGV. The CDR3 runs to 14 residues. V dropped 5 bases and J dropped 1; count of bases not matched to a gene: 4. This CDR3 is CASSPRTSQETQYF. As DNA, the CDR3 is TGTGCCAGCAGCCCTCGGACTAGCCAAGAGACCCAGTACTTC.

V gene TRBV7-2 combines with J gene TRBJ2-5; D possibly corresponds to TRBD2 (6 bases). CDR3 length: 14 residues. The ends were cut back, 3 bases at V and 2 bases at J, with 10 bases in the middle. The germline V gene encodes CDR1 SGHTA and CDR2 FQGNSA. As DNA, the CDR3 is TGTGCCAGCAGCTTCGCCGGGGGACAAGAGACCCAGTACTTC. Residues: CASSFAGGQETQYF.

The rearrangement uses TRBV6-5 and TRBJ1-6; unclear D gene. Germline CDR1 MNHEY, CDR2 SVGAGI. Trimming shortened V by 8 bases and J by 3 bases, and 8 bases separated the two germline ends. The CDR3 has 13 residues. Here the CDR3 DNA reads TGTGCCAGCGGGGTAGGCTATAATTCACCCCTCCACTTT. Protein: CASGVGYNSPLHF.

V and J are TRBV23-1 and TRBJ1-2; possibly TRBD1 for D (5 bases). TRBV23-1 is identified as an open reading frame with a role that is uncertain. V dropped 6 bases and J dropped 8 bases, with 13 bases sitting between them. The CDR3 runs to 12 residues. The CDR3: CASSFFRDGYTF. The CDR3 bases are TGCGCCAGCAGCTTTTTCAGGGACGGCTACACCTTC.

The J gene is TRBJ1-2, the V gene TRBV29-1, with D possibly TRBD1 on 5 matching bases. Germline V gene lookup returns CDR1 SQVTM and CDR2 ANQGSEA. There are 14 residues in the CDR3. V gave up 4 bases and J gave up 0 bases, with 12 bases separating them. The CDR3 loop reads CSVVLGTSNYGYTF. CDR3 sequence (DNA): TGCAGCGTTGTGTTGGGGACCTCTAACTATGGCTACACCTTC.

This clone has a handful of counts. The chain is built from TRBV29-1 and TRBJ2-5; D remains unclear. From germline, CDR1 is SQVTM and CDR2 ANQGSEA. This CDR3 spans 11 amino acids. Between the trimmed V and J ends, which lost 1 base and 5 bases, there was a span of 5 bases. The DNA for the CDR3 is TGCAGCGTTGAAGGTTGGGAGACCCAGTACTTC. This encodes CSVEGWETQYF.

This clone showed up just a few times. The chain is built from TRBV2 and TRBJ2-5, with D perhaps matching TRBD1 (5 bases). From germline, CDR1 is SNHLY and CDR2 FYNNEI. This CDR3 comprises 15 residues. Trimming shortened V by 3 bases and J by 2 bases, and 13 bases separated the two germline ends. The CDR3 sequence is CASSELRGEQETQYF. DNA of the CDR3: TGTGCCAGCAGTGAGTTAAGGGGCGAGCAAGAGACCCAGTACTTC.

This clone was counted a few times. This chain links TRBV4-3 with TRBJ2-2; 7 bases match TRBD2. CDR1 is LGHNA and CDR2 is YSLEER in the germline V gene. This CDR3 is built from 16 residues. V trimming: 1 base; J trimming: 3 bases; junction bases outside the gene matches: 5. The CDR3 DNA reads TGCGCCAGCAGCCAAGGGGGCGGGAGCGACACCGGGGAGCTGTTTTTT. It specifies CASSQGGGSDTGELFF.

About this clone: This same CDR3 is encoded by further DNA sequences in the sample. The chain joins TRBV30 to TRBJ2-3, with D uncertain. The germline V gene encodes CDR1 GTSNPN and CDR2 SVGIG (reference sequence). V was clipped by 0 bases and J by 4 bases, with 5 bases between them. This CDR3 region has 12 residues. CDR3 sequence (DNA): TGTGCCTGGAGTGTACGGGCAGATACGCAGTATTTT. It yields the protein CAWSVRADTQYF.

With respect to this clone: Sequence at one end of the junction differs from germline and may be a read error. This chain joins TRBV20-1 and TRBJ1-1; 10 bases agree with TRBD1. This CDR3 is 11 amino acids long. Germline CDR1 DFQATT, CDR2 SNEGSKA (reference sequence). The CDR3 protein is CRQGAGTEAFF. Written as DNA, the CDR3 is TGTAGACAGGGGGCTGGCACTGAAGCTTTCTTT.

This chain links TRBV7-9 with TRBJ1-4, with D hard to call. This CDR3 is 14 amino acids long. Trimming shortened V by 2 bases and J by 8 bases, and 12 bases separated the two germline ends. Germline V gives CDR1 SEHNR, CDR2 FQNEAQ (reference sequence). CDR3 amino acids: CASSLLNQGEKLFF. CDR3 bases: TGTGCCAGCAGCTTACTTAATCAAGGGGAAAAACTGTTTTTT.

The chain employs TRBV6-5 and TRBJ2-3, with D possibly being TRBD1 or TRBD2 (5 bases each). The ends were cut back, 8 bases at V and 6 bases at J, with 6 bases in the middle. This CDR3 has 10 residues. Germline CDR1 reads MNHEY; CDR2 reads SVGAGI. The CDR3 protein is CASGTDTQYF. CDR3 DNA: TGTGCCAGCGGGACCGATACGCAGTATTTT.

This clone was seen more than once but under ten times. The chain carries TRBV7-2 and TRBJ2-7; 13 bases are a match to TRBD2. This CDR3 contains 16 residues. Germline V lookup: CDR1 SGHTA, CDR2 FQGNSA. J was trimmed by 7 bases and V by 0 bases; bases with no gene match: 6. For the CDR3, the DNA is TGTGCCAGCAGCTTAGCCGGCGGGACTAGCGGGGATGAGCAGTACTTC. Translating gives CASSLAGGTSGDEQYF. The whole variable domain, filled in from reference TRBV7-2 and TRBJ2-7, reads GAGVSQSPSNKVTEKGKDVELRCDPISGHTALYWYRQSLGQGLEFLIYFQGNSAPDKSGLPSDRFSAERTGGSVSTLTIQRTQQEDSAVYLCASSLAGGTSGDEQYFGPGTRLTVT.

This clone was seen a handful of times. This same CDR3 is encoded by further DNA sequences in the sample. The rearrangement uses TRBV30 and TRBJ1-1; D is possibly TRBD1 (5 bases). Trimming pared 0 bases from V and 1 base from J, leaving 9 bases between. Germline CDR1 GTSNPN, CDR2 SVGIG (reference sequence). The length of the CDR3 is 14 residues. This CDR3 reads CAWSVGGSNTEAFF. The CDR3 DNA follows: TGTGCCTGGAGTGTCGGGGGATCGAACACTGAAGCTTTCTTT.

The rearrangement uses TRBV29-1 and TRBJ2-7; either TRBD1 or TRBD2 may fit D (5 bases each). Germline CDR1 is SQVTM and CDR2 is ANQGSEA. Deletions cut 2 bases from V and 7 bases from J, with 18 bases between. This CDR3 contains 14 residues. CDR3 nucleotide sequence: TGCAGCGTTGAACTGCCGGCAGGGCCGGGGGAGCAGTACTTC. This encodes CSVELPAGPGEQYF.

The chain is built from TRBV29-1 and TRBJ1-1; D ambiguous. The V and J ends lost 4 bases and 0 bases respectively, with 9 bases between them. This CDR3 has 13 residues. Germline V gene sequence: CDR1 SQVTM, CDR2 ANQGSEA. The CDR3 here is CSVGAGLNTEAFF. CDR3 DNA: TGCAGCGTTGGGGCAGGTTTGAACACTGAAGCTTTCTTT. The complete variable domain, with remaining parts taken from reference TRBV29-1 and TRBJ1-1, reads SAVISQKPSRDICQRGTSLTIQCQVDSQVTMMFWYRQQPGQSLTLIATANQGSEATYESGFVIDKFPISRPNLTFSTLTVSNMSPEDSSIYLCSVGAGLNTEAFFGQGTRLTVV.

This chain connects TRBV5-1 to TRBJ2-5, with D tentatively TRBD1 (5 bases). The CDR3 is 15 residues long. V lost 0 bases and J lost 2, with 11 bases in between. Germline values: CDR1 SGHRS, CDR2 YFSETQ. In DNA form, the CDR3 reads TGCGCCAGCAGCTTGGATTGGACATCTCAAGAGACCCAGTACTTC. Translated: CASSLDWTSQETQYF.

V usage is TRBV7-9 and J usage is TRBJ2-5, with no clear D. Germline values: CDR1 SEHNR, CDR2 FQNEAQ (reference sequence). Trimming took 1 base from V and 5 from J, leaving 8 bases between them. The CDR3 runs to 13 residues. The CDR3 reads CASSLVVVETQYF. The CDR3 nucleotides are TGTGCCAGCAGCTTAGTGGTAGTGGAGACCCAGTACTTC.

The V and J genes are TRBV20-1 and TRBJ1-1, with D possibly being TRBD1 (5 bases). Per the germline V gene, CDR1 is DFQATT and CDR2 is SNEGSKA (reference sequence). The V gene lost 6 bases and the J gene lost 3 bases, with 8 bases spanning the gap. This CDR3 comprises 11 residues. The DNA for the CDR3 is TGCAGTGCCGGGGACTACACTGAAGCTTTCTTT. Translation: CSAGDYTEAFF.

V gene TRBV29-1 combines with J gene TRBJ2-1; the D gene is possibly TRBD2 (6 bases). Deletions cut 2 bases from V and 4 bases from J, with 12 bases between. This CDR3 region has 14 residues. Germline CDR1 reads SQVTM; CDR2 reads ANQGSEA. CDR3 residues: CSVERDSQYNEQFF. The CDR3 nucleotides read TGCAGCGTTGAACGGGACTCCCAATACAATGAGCAGTTCTTC.

The chain uses TRBV29-1 and TRBJ2-3; TRBD2 agrees at 7 bases. Per germline, CDR1 SQVTM and CDR2 ANQGSEA. This CDR3 contains 15 residues. V lost 8 bases to trimming and J lost 2 bases; unmatched junction nucleotides: 13. CDR3 in DNA: TGCAGCACCGCAGCAGGGACTACCTACACAGATACGCAGTATTTT. It encodes CSTAAGTTYTDTQYF.

This clone was counted only a few times. This sequence joins TRBV7-9 and TRBJ1-1; D remains unclear. The V and J ends lost 5 bases and 3 bases respectively, with 13 bases between them. The CDR3 consists of 14 residues. Per the germline V gene, CDR1 is SEHNR and CDR2 is FQNEAQ (reference sequence). The CDR3 region is CASSPSGVDTEAFF. DNA of the CDR3: TGTGCCAGCAGCCCCTCCGGGGTGGACACTGAAGCTTTCTTT.

This clone appeared a few times. The chain employs TRBV29-1 and TRBJ2-1, with D possibly being TRBD2 (5 bases). The CDR3 covers 16 residues. The germline V and J ends were trimmed by 0 bases and 0 bases, with 12 bases remaining between them. The V gene's germline CDR1 is SQVTM and CDR2 ANQGSEA. CDR3 protein: CSVEDFTGSSYNEQFF. Written as DNA, the CDR3 is TGCAGCGTTGAAGATTTCACGGGGAGCTCCTACAATGAGCAGTTCTTC.

The CDR3 is CASSSRQGWEQYF. The CDR3 DNA reads as TGTGCCAGCAGTTCACGACAAGGATGGGAGCAGTACTTC. V is TRBV28 and J is TRBJ2-7; D is unclear. V lost 4 bases and J lost 7, with 14 bases in between. Germline V gives CDR1 MDHEN, CDR2 SYDVKM. This CDR3 has 13 residues.

The chain employs TRBV30 and TRBJ2-1, with 12 bases that match TRBD2. This CDR3 region has 15 residues. V lost 7 bases, J lost 3 bases, and 7 bases stayed unmatched. From germline, CDR1 is GTSNPN and CDR2 SVGIG (reference sequence). CDR3 in DNA: TGTGCCTCACGCAGGACTAGCGGGAACTACAATGAGCAGTTCTTC. It codes for CASRRTSGNYNEQFF.